The 8 T cell receptor beta chains reported below all come from one sample, sequenced in a study of metastatic and nonmetastatic thyroid tumors (TCRdb year 2020). Library preparation was by PCR. The reads were generated on an Illumina HiSeq 4000. Through fastp at Q25 and MiXCR, TCRdb rebuilt clones from the public reads, retaining in-frame beta chains. Across this sample there are about 19,000 clones, with less than 30% seen only once. The top ten clonotypes cover 3% to 4% of the sample. None of the patients had been given any treatment before thyroid surgery. The sample consisted of blood. The origin of the receptors is a male donor with papillary thyroid cancer or a benign thyroid nodule (not recorded which). Some clones in this sample may be carry-over from other donors' samples.

This clone showed up just a few times. The chain uses TRBV19 and TRBJ1-1; tentatively, D is TRBD1 (5 bases). Germline CDR1 is LNHDA and CDR2 is SQIVND (reference sequence). V was trimmed by 7 bases and J by 10 bases, leaving 19 bases between them. The CDR3 is 13 residues long. The CDR3 loop is CASILKDSRIAFF. The DNA for the CDR3 is TGTGCCAGTATTCTAAAAGACAGCCGTATAGCTTTCTTT.

This clone has only a few counts. The chain employs TRBV20-1 and TRBJ1-2, with unresolved D. V lost 4 bases, J lost 8 bases, and 11 bases lay in between. The germline V gene has CDR1 DFQATT and CDR2 SNEGSKA (reference sequence). CDR3 length equals 11 residues. This CDR3 is CSATHSGGYTF. For the CDR3, the DNA is TGCAGTGCTACACATAGCGGAGGCTACACCTTC.

The V and J genes are TRBV24-1 and TRBJ2-7, with D possibly matching TRBD1 (6 bases). The CDR3 contains 15 residues. From germline, CDR1 is KGHDR and CDR2 SFDVKD. Trimming took 1 base from V and 2 from J, leaving 11 bases between them. The CDR3 bases are TGTGCCACCAGTGATTTCTCACAGGGTACCTACGAGCAGTACTTC. Protein: CATSDFSQGTYEQYF.

Judged by abundance, this clone is medium-sized. The chain links TRBV6-6 to TRBJ1-1; possible D gene TRBD1, 6 bases. This CDR3 contains 18 residues. With 7 bases removed from V and 1 base from J, the gap between germline ends came to 25 bases. Germline CDR1 reads MNHNY; CDR2 reads SVGAGI (reference sequence). CDR3 sequence: CASTLQTGWGQRNTEAFF. The CDR3 nucleotides read TGTGCCAGCACCTTACAGACGGGATGGGGGCAAAGGAACACTGAAGCTTTCTTT.

This clone was counted a few times. The chain recombines TRBV27 with TRBJ2-5; D possibly matches TRBD1 or TRBD2 (5 bases each). V lost 7 bases, J lost 5 bases, and 14 bases lay in between. The CDR3 is 13 residues long. Per germline, CDR1 MNHEY and CDR2 SMNVEV (reference sequence). CDR3 sequence (DNA): TGTGCCAGCATCGGGACGGGACGGGAGACCCAGTACTTC. Translated, it gives CASIGTGRETQYF.

The V and J genes are TRBV6-1 and TRBJ1-2; TRBD1 agrees at 7 bases. The CDR3 is 13 residues long. Trimming took 6 bases from V and 1 from J; bases not matched to a gene: 2. Looked up from germline, CDR1 is MNHNS and CDR2 is SASEGT. This chain's CDR3 is CASSDRVNYGYTF. For the CDR3, the DNA is TGTGCCAGCAGCGACAGGGTTAACTATGGCTACACCTTC.

The rearrangement links TRBV7-9 to TRBJ2-1, with D possibly called TRBD1 or TRBD2 (5 bases each). With 5 bases removed from V and 3 bases from J, the gap between germline ends came to 11 bases. The CDR3 is 14 amino acids. Germline-derived CDR1 and CDR2 are SEHNR and FQNEAQ (reference sequence). The CDR3 sequence: CASSPWGIYNEQFF. The CDR3 DNA sequence: TGTGCCAGCAGCCCTTGGGGGATCTACAATGAGCAGTTCTTC.

This clone was counted only a few times. Lacking the conserved final phenylalanine or tryptophan, this CDR3 likely reflects a read error. Because the CDR3's place on the DNA is in doubt, the DNA is left out and the CDR3 is given as listed by TCRdb. V usage is TRBV6-1 and J usage is TRBJ1-6; the D call TRBD1 from the table was never checked on the DNA. The CDR3 adds up to 9 amino acids, both ends counted. Germline V CDR1 and CDR2: MNHNS, SASEGT. CDR3 amino acids: CASTPGRQK.